This T cell receptor beta chain was profiled in a study of T cells after yellow fever vaccination. The wider study: The authors prepared low-cell-number fractions using SMART-Seq v4 Ultra Low Input.

This clonotype has ten or more counts. What it recognizes is unknown. The V gene end was trimmed by 3 bases and the J gene end by 4 bases; junction bases not matched to a gene: 5. Germline-derived CDR1 and CDR2 are SGHTA and FQGNSA. This CDR3 region has 14 residues. TCRdb itself ran the 5' RACE reads through MiXCR, one entry per CDR3 protein. The sample shows some 500,000 distinct CDR3 sequences, roughly 13% of them seen only once. Study findings and constraints: The bulk population could contribute abundant contaminating clonotypes to FACS-sorted repertoires. When the response was secondary, it was weaker but reached its peak faster, day 5 versus 15.

The genes are TRBV7-2 and TRBJ2-7; 8 positions match TRBD1. The sample consisted of PBMCs, taken on the day of the yellow fever booster vaccination. The clonotype comes from a man younger than 40 who received the YFV17D yellow fever vaccine. The CDR3 region is CASSFQGAGYEQYF. CDR3 nucleotide sequence: TGTGCCAGCAGCTTTCAGGGGGCAGGGTACGAGCAGTACTTC. The full variable domain, in which reference TRBV7-2 and TRBJ2-7 provide the parts outside the CDR3, is GAGVSQSPSNKVTEKGKDVELRCDPISGHTALYWYRQSLGQGLEFLIYFQGNSAPDKSGLPSDRFSAERTGGSVSTLTIQRTQQEDSAVYLCASSFQGAGYEQYFGPGTRLTVT.